The 12 T cell receptor beta chains reported below all come from one sample, sequenced in a study of blood T cell repertoires in COVID-19. This table comes from immunoSEQ multiplex PCR, and its TCRdb copy is limited to in-frame clones, with some not included. In the table there are roughly 120,000 clones, more than 70% of which are singletons. Material: peripheral blood. These receptors all stem from a woman aged 65 to 85 who had recovered from COVID-19.

This chain connects TRBV3-1 (or the pseudogene TRBV3-2) to TRBJ2-1; 8 bases are shared with TRBD2. The CDR3 extends over 21 amino acids. CDR1 and CDR2 from the germline V gene are LGHDT and YNNKEL (reference sequence). The ends lost 0 bases at V and 2 bases at J; junction bases unmatched: 18. The CDR3 reads CASSQDRKRESAKLTYNEQFF. Here the CDR3 DNA reads TGTGCCAGCAGCCAAGATCGCAAGCGGGAGTCGGCCAAACTTACCTACAATGAGCAGTTCTTC.

This clone showed up just once. The CDR3 nucleotides read TGTGCCAGCAGTTTTCAGTGGGAGCAGTACTTC. Translating gives CASSFQWEQYF. The J gene is TRBJ2-7, the V gene TRBV12-3 or TRBV12-4; D unclear. V lost 3 bases and J 7 bases, leaving 7 bases between the germline ends. This CDR3 comprises 11 residues.

The chain combines TRBV4-2 with TRBJ1-2; TRBD1 matches 11 bases. Germline CDR1 is LGHNA and CDR2 is YNFKEQ. V trimming: 2 bases; J trimming: 8 bases; junction bases outside the gene matches: 10. CDR3 size: 16 residues. The CDR3 protein is CASSQKGTGGRSGYTF. In nucleotides, the CDR3 is TGTGCCAGCAGCCAAAAGGGGACAGGGGGTAGATCAGGCTACACCTTC.

The V gene is TRBV4-3, the J gene TRBJ2-4, with 9 bases lining up with TRBD2. V lost 0 bases and J lost 7; bases outside the gene matches: 7. From germline, CDR1 is LGHNA and CDR2 YSLEER. The CDR3 has 16 amino acids. CDR3 nucleotide sequence: TGCGCCAGCAGCCAAGAGGGTGCGGGGGGGCTCAACATTCAGTACTTC. The encoded protein is CASSQEGAGGLNIQYF.

The chain has TRBV4-1 and TRBJ2-3; 7 nucleotides agree with TRBD2. The length of the CDR3 is 15 residues. Germline V gene sequence: CDR1 MGHRA, CDR2 YSYEKL. The junction had 6 bases not matched to a gene; V was cut back by 4 bases and J by 2 bases. The CDR3 here is CASSPRWDYTDTQYF. The CDR3 bases are TGCGCCAGCAGCCCCCGTTGGGACTACACAGATACGCAGTATTTT.

J is TRBJ2-2 and V is TRBV4-3; 7 nucleotides match TRBD2. CDR3 length: 16 residues. CDR1 and CDR2 from the germline V gene are LGHNA and YSLEER. Losses at the gene ends were 0 bases for V and 6 bases for J; bases not matched to a gene: 7. The CDR3 reads CASSQDLGGEAGELFF. The CDR3 region has the DNA TGCGCCAGCAGCCAAGATCTGGGGGGGGAAGCCGGGGAGCTGTTTTTT.

The J gene is TRBJ1-1, the V gene TRBV20-1; unclear D gene. Per germline, CDR1 DFQATT and CDR2 SNEGSKA (reference sequence). The CDR3 sequence is 11 residues long. V dropped 6 bases and J dropped 6 bases, with 11 bases sitting between them. CDR3 loop: CSASARAEAFF. CDR3 sequence (DNA): TGCAGTGCAAGTGCCCGGGCTGAAGCTTTCTTT.

This chain uses TRBV7-9 with TRBJ2-5; D possibly corresponds to TRBD1 (5 bases). Trimming cost V 4 bases and J 3 bases, with 12 bases left between them. CDR1 and CDR2 (germline): SEHNR, FQNEAQ (reference sequence). This CDR3 is built from 14 residues. The CDR3 region is CASSWGGAEETQYF. As DNA, the CDR3 is TGTGCCAGCAGCTGGGGCGGAGCAGAAGAGACCCAGTACTTC.

The chain combines TRBV5-1 with TRBJ1-1, with D maybe TRBD1 (6 bases). Per the germline V gene, CDR1 is SGHRS and CDR2 is YFSETQ. The CDR3 spans 15 residues. With 0 bases removed from V and 0 bases from J, the gap between germline ends came to 9 bases. Here the CDR3 reads CASSLGTALNTEAFF. CDR3 sequence (DNA): TGCGCCAGCAGCTTGGGGACAGCTTTGAACACTGAAGCTTTCTTT.

The chain is built from TRBV7-2 and TRBJ2-3; 9 bases are a match to TRBD2. This CDR3 comprises 17 residues. Germline CDR1 SGHTA, CDR2 FQGNSA. V gave up 1 base and J gave up 3 bases; unmatched junction bases: 8. The CDR3 here is CASSLEGGRALTDTQYF. CDR3 bases: TGTGCCAGCAGCTTAGAAGGCGGGAGGGCCCTAACAGATACGCAGTATTTT.

This clone was seen a few times. The J gene is TRBJ1-1, the V gene TRBV4-2; D is unclear. Trimming took 3 bases from V and 3 from J, leaving 11 bases between them. Germline CDR1 is LGHNA and CDR2 is YNFKEQ. The CDR3 is made up of 14 amino acids. In DNA form, the CDR3 reads TGTGCCAGCAGCCATCCCGGGGTGGACACTGAAGCTTTCTTT. Encoded protein: CASSHPGVDTEAFF.

This sequence joins TRBV19 and TRBJ2-7, with 7 bases that match TRBD1. Germline assignment: CDR1 LNHDA and CDR2 SQIVND (reference sequence). V lost 6 bases, J lost 2 bases, and 7 bases stayed unmatched. The CDR3 sequence is 14 residues long. The CDR3 sequence is CASRGKGATYEQYF. The CDR3 DNA reads as TGTGCCAGTAGGGGAAAGGGGGCGACCTACGAGCAGTACTTC.